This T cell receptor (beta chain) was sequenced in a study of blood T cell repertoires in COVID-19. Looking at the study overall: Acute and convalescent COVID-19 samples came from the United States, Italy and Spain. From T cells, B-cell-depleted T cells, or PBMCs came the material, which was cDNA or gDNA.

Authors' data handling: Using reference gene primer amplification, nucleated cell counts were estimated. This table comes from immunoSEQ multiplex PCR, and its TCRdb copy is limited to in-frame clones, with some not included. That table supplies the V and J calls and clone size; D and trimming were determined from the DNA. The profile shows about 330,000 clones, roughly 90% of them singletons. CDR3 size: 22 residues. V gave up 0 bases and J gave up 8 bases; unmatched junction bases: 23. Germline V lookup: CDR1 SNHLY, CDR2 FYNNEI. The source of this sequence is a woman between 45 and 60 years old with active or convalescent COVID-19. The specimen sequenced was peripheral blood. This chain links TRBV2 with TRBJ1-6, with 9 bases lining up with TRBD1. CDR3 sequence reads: CASSEALPSGTGRRVRDSPLHF. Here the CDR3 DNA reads TGTGCCAGCAGTGAAGCGCTACCTTCCGGGACAGGGCGAAGGGTTCGGGATTCACCCCTCCACTTT.